These 19 T cell receptor beta chains came from one sample sequenced in a study of T cells in Graves' hyperthyroidism and ophthalmopathy. Amplification targeted TCR beta CDR3 regions from RNA transcripts. When the TCR CDR3 underwent first-round RT-PCR, the HTBI primer set was used. TCRdb used MiXCR to reprocess the multiplex PCR reads, holding one entry per CDR3 protein. In the table there are 550,000 to 600,000 distinct CDR3 sequences, about a sixth of which are singletons. The sequenced sample was blood. The receptor source for this set is a woman under 30 with Graves' hyperthyroidism.

This clonotype was seen repeatedly, ten times or more. The CDR3 spells CASSQWPSGETQYF. The CDR3 bases are TGTGCCAGCAGCCAATGGCCCTCCGGGGAGACCCAGTACTTC. V is TRBV4-2 and J is TRBJ2-5; no definite D call. Per the germline V gene, CDR1 is LGHNA and CDR2 is YNFKEQ. The V end lost 2 bases, the J end lost 5 bases, and 12 bases lay between the germline ends. The CDR3 sequence is 14 residues long.

A word on this clonotype: The conserved final phenylalanine or tryptophan is absent from the CDR3, which likely points to a read error. V is TRBV7-9 and J is TRBJ1-2; D gene uncertain. CDR1 SEHNR and CDR2 FQNEAQ come from the germline V gene (reference sequence). The CDR3 has 16 amino acids. The CDR3 is CASSQGFGEKAYGYTL. Here the CDR3 DNA reads TGCGCCAGCAGCCAAGGGTTCGGGGAAAAGGCCTATGGCTACACCCTC.

Many counts were recorded for this clonotype. V gene TRBV2 combines with J gene TRBJ1-2; D gene uncertain. Trimming cost V 5 bases and J 7 bases, with 20 bases left between them. Germline assignment: CDR1 SNHLY and CDR2 FYNNEI. CDR3 size: 15 residues. CDR3 sequence: CASSLIRAGSGGYTF. The CDR3 DNA reads as TGTGCCAGCAGTCTTATACGGGCAGGCAGTGGTGGCTACACCTTC.

This clonotype showed up just a few times. The CDR3 protein is CASSMNTGELFF. The CDR3 region has the DNA TGTGCCAGCAGTATGAACACCGGGGAGCTGTTTTTT. The gene calls are TRBV12-3 or TRBV12-4 and TRBJ2-2; D gene unclear. The CDR3 covers 12 residues. The V end lost 5 bases, the J end lost 1 base, and 2 bases lay between the germline ends.

This clonotype was observed at least ten times. The CDR3 here is CASSLPPGGNTGELFF. The CDR3 nucleotides read TGTGCCAGCAGCTTACCCCCGGGCGGTAACACCGGGGAGCTGTTTTTT. V and J are TRBV7-6 and TRBJ2-2; the D is unclear. Germline CDR1 reads SGHVS; CDR2 reads FNYEAQ. This CDR3 spans 16 amino acids. Trimming removed 2 bases at V and 2 bases at J, with 12 bases between. The full variable domain, completed using reference TRBV7-6 and TRBJ2-2, is GAGVSQSPRYKVTKRGQDVALRCDPISGHVSLYWYRQALGQGPEFLTYFNYEAQQDKSGLPNDRFSAERPEGSISTLTIQRTEQRDSAMYRCASSLPPGGNTGELFFGEGSRLTVL.

This clonotype was seen repeatedly, ten times or more. J is TRBJ2-3 and V is TRBV11-2, with a possible D match to TRBD2 (6 bases). The CDR3 is 14 residues long. CDR1 and CDR2 (germline): SGHAT, FQNNGV. Trimming removed 1 base at V and 2 bases at J, with 7 bases between. CDR3 DNA sequence: TGTGCCAGCAGCTTAGGGGACTTCACAGATACGCAGTATTTT. It encodes CASSLGDFTDTQYF. Filled out from reference TRBV11-2 and TRBJ2-3, the complete variable domain reads EAGVAQSPRYKIIEKRQSVAFWCNPISGHATLYWYQQILGQGPKLLIQFQNNGVVDDSQLPKDRFSAERLKGVDSTLKIQPAKLEDSAVYLCASSLGDFTDTQYFGPGTRLTVL.

This clonotype was counted ten times or more. This chain joins TRBV3-1 and TRBJ1-2; 8 bases are shared with TRBD1. Per the germline V gene, CDR1 is LGHDT and CDR2 is YNNKEL (reference sequence). This CDR3 spans 15 amino acids. Unmatched junction bases numbered 10, after V lost 1 base and J lost 9 bases. CDR3 nucleotide sequence: TGTGCCAGCAGCCAAGGCGGCGGGACAGGTGAGAGCTACACCTTC. This encodes CASSQGGGTGESYTF.

This clonotype was seen at least ten times. V gene TRBV7-2 combines with J gene TRBJ2-1, with TRBD2 matching 13 bases. V gave up 5 bases and J gave up 3 bases; unmatched junction bases: 19. The CDR3 consists of 21 residues. Germline loops: CDR1 SGHTA, CDR2 FQGNSA. This CDR3 is CASSHPRTSGGAMLYYNEQFF. For the CDR3, the DNA is TGTGCCAGCAGCCACCCCCGAACTAGCGGGGGGGCGATGCTATACTACAATGAGCAGTTCTTC.

This clonotype was seen ten or more times. The gene calls are TRBV6-1 and TRBJ2-7; maybe TRBD2 (5 bases). The CDR3 covers 14 residues. Trimming stripped 4 bases from V and 0 bases from J, with 10 bases between. Germline V gene lookup returns CDR1 MNHNS and CDR2 SASEGT. The DNA for the CDR3 is TGTGCCAGCAGTGTTCGGGATCTCTCCTACGAGCAGTACTTC. This sequence encodes CASSVRDLSYEQYF.

This clonotype was seen many times. This chain connects TRBV7-2 to TRBJ2-5; perhaps TRBD2 as D (7 bases). The ends were cut back, 5 bases at V and 13 bases at J, with 32 bases in the middle. The CDR3 contains 17 residues. The germline V gene encodes CDR1 SGHTA and CDR2 FQGNSA. The CDR3 loop is CASSTGLQTRGGGRVYF. CDR3 DNA: TGTGCCAGCAGCACAGGCCTCCAAACTAGGGGGGGTGGTCGTGTGTACTTC.

The J gene is TRBJ2-5, the V gene TRBV20-1; 9 nucleotides match TRBD2. V trimming: 1 base; J trimming: 5 bases; junction bases outside the gene matches: 14. Looked up from germline, CDR1 is DFQATT and CDR2 is SNEGSKA (reference sequence). The CDR3 covers 17 residues. The CDR3 protein is CSARAFGAGGPRETQYF. In DNA form, the CDR3 reads TGCAGTGCTAGAGCCTTCGGGGCGGGGGGGCCGCGTGAGACCCAGTACTTC.

V gene TRBV6-1 combines with J gene TRBJ2-7; possibly TRBD1 for D (7 bases). Trimming took 8 bases from V and 2 from J, leaving 16 bases between them. The CDR3 is made up of 14 amino acids. CDR1 MNHNS and CDR2 SASEGT come from the germline V gene. This chain's CDR3 is CASARGTEPYEQYF. In DNA form, the CDR3 reads TGTGCCAGCGCCCGCGGGACAGAGCCCTACGAGCAGTACTTC.

This clonotype was detected only a few times. The rearrangement links TRBV10-3 to TRBJ2-1; D may be TRBD1 (7 bases). The germline V and J ends were trimmed by 3 bases and 5 bases, with 23 bases remaining between them. The CDR3 runs 18 residues. Looked up from germline, CDR1 is ENHRY and CDR2 is SYGVKD. The CDR3 here is CAISEGRDRPGLHNEQFF. Written as DNA, the CDR3 is TGTGCCATCAGTGAAGGTCGGGACAGACCGGGACTTCACAATGAGCAGTTCTTC.

The chain joins TRBV4-2 to TRBJ1-5; possibly TRBD1 for D (6 bases). V dropped 4 bases and J dropped 5 bases, with 18 bases sitting between them. Germline-derived CDR1 and CDR2 are LGHNA and YNFKEQ. The CDR3 runs 16 residues. The chain's CDR3 is CASSREGGGGDQPQHF. DNA of the CDR3: TGTGCCAGCAGCCGAGAAGGAGGGGGGGGCGATCAGCCCCAGCATTTT.

This clonotype has a count of ten or more. V gene TRBV10-3 combines with J gene TRBJ2-1, with TRBD2 matching over 16 bases. Germline assignment: CDR1 ENHRY and CDR2 SYGVKD. V lost 7 bases to trimming and J lost 5 bases; unmatched junction nucleotides: 5. This CDR3 has 16 residues. The CDR3 DNA sequence: TGTGCCATCATGGGGACTAGCGGGAGGGCCAACAATGAGCAGTTCTTC. Encoded protein: CAIMGTSGRANNEQFF.

This clonotype was detected only a few times. The chain links TRBV4-1 to TRBJ1-2; weak D call: TRBD1 (5 bases). The V end was cut by 2 bases, the J end by 0 bases, with 10 bases between. Germline-derived CDR1 and CDR2 are MGHRA and YSYEKL. This CDR3 is built from 15 residues. CDR3 protein: CASSQRGLANYGYTF. The CDR3 nucleotides read TGCGCCAGCAGCCAAAGGGGCTTAGCTAACTATGGCTACACCTTC.

This clonotype occurred many times. The chain joins TRBV11-2 to TRBJ2-3; no reliable D call. CDR3 length: 14 amino acids. Trimming removed 4 bases at V and 1 base at J, with 9 bases between. Germline-derived CDR1 and CDR2 are SGHAT and FQNNGV. The CDR3 is CASSSMDGTDTQYF. The CDR3 DNA sequence: TGTGCCAGCAGCTCGATGGACGGCACAGATACGCAGTATTTT.

This clonotype appeared many times. This chain connects TRBV29-1 to TRBJ1-1; the D is unclear. The germline V and J ends were trimmed by 6 bases and 1 base, with 9 bases remaining between them. Per the germline V gene, CDR1 is SQVTM and CDR2 is ANQGSEA. The CDR3 runs 12 residues. CDR3 DNA: TGCAGCGTAAACGCCGGGAACACTGAAGCTTTCTTT. It encodes CSVNAGNTEAFF.

In this sample, this clonotype turned up a few times. The V gene is TRBV27, the J gene TRBJ1-1; D is possibly TRBD1 (6 bases). V was cut by 5 bases and J by 4 bases, with 20 bases left in between. Germline CDR1 reads MNHEY; CDR2 reads SMNVEV (reference sequence). The CDR3 consists of 16 residues. CDR3 nucleotides: TGTGCCAGCAGTACGCCGACAGGCCGGGGAAGCACTGAAGCTTTCTTT. Protein: CASSTPTGRGSTEAFF.